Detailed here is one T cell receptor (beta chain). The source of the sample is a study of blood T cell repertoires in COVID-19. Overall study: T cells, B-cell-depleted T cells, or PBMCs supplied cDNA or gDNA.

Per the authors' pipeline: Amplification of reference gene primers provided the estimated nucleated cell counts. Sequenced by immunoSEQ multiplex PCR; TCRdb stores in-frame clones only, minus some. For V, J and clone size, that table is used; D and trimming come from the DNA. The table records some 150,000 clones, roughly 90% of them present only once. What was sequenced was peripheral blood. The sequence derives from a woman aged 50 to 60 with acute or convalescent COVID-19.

The CDR3 DNA sequence: TGTGCCTGGAGTTCAACCAGGGATCAGCCCCAGCATTTT. As protein: CAWSSTRDQPQHF. The chain uses TRBV30 and TRBJ1-5, with a tentative D call TRBD1 (5 bases). Germline loops: CDR1 GTSNPN, CDR2 SVGIG (reference sequence). The CDR3 has 13 amino acids. The V end was cut by 2 bases, the J end by 5 bases, with 10 bases between.